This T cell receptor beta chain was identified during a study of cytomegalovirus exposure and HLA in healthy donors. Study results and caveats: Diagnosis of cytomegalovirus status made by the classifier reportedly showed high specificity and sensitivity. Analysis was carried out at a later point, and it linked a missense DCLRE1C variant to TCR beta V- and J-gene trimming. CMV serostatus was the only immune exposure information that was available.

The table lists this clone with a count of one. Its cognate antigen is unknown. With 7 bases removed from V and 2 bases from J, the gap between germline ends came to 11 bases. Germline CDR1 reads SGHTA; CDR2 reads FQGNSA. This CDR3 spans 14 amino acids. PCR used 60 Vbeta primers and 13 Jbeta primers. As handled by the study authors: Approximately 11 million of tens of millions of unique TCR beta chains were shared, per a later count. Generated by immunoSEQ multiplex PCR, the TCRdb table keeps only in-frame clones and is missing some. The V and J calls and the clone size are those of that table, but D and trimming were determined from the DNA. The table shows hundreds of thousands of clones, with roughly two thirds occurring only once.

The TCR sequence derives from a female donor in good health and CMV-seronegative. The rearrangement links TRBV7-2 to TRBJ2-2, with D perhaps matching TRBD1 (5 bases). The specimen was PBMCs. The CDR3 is CASNRGQNTGELFF. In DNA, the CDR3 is TGTGCCAGCAATCGAGGACAAAACACCGGGGAGCTGTTTTTT.